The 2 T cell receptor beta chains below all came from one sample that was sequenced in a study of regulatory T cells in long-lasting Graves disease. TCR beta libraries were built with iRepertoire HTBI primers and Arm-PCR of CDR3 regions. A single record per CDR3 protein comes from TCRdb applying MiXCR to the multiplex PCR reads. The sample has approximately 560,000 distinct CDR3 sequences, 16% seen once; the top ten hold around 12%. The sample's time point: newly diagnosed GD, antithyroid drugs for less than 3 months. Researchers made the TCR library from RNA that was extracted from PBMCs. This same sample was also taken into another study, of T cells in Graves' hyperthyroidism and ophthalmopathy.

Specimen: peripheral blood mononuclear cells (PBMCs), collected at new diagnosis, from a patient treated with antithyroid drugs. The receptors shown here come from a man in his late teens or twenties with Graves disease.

CDR3 amino acids: CASSPWNEQYF. In nucleotides, the CDR3 is TGTGCCAGCAGCCCCTGGAACGAGCAGTACTTC. The rearrangement uses TRBV7-9 and TRBJ2-7; no firm D call. With 5 bases removed from V and 5 bases from J, the gap between germline ends came to 7 bases. This CDR3 region has 11 residues. The germline CDR1 and CDR2 sequences are SEHNR and FQNEAQ (reference sequence).

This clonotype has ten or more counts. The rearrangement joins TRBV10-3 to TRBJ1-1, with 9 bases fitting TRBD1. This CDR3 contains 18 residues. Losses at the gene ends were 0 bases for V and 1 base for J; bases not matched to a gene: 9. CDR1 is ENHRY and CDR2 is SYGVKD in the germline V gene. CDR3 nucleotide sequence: TGTGCCATCAGTGAGTCAGCAGGGACAGGGACAGAGAACACTGAAGCTTTCTTT. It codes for CAISESAGTGTENTEAFF.